Sequencing of this T cell receptor (beta chain) was carried out in a study of T cells in Graves' hyperthyroidism and ophthalmopathy. Regions amplified from RNA transcripts were the TCR beta CDR3 regions. First-round RT-PCR of the TCR CDR3 relied on the HTBI primer set. TCRdb reanalysed the multiplex PCR reads using MiXCR and keeps one entry per CDR3 protein. Among roughly 510,000 distinct CDR3 sequences listed, about a fifth were seen once. Absence of ophthalmopathy progression within 18 months defined stable Graves' hyperthyroidism. The CDR3 runs 13 residues. V lost 6 bases and J 8 bases, leaving 19 bases between the germline ends. Germline CDR1 and CDR2: DFQATT and SNEGSKA (reference sequence).

The sequenced material came from blood. This receptor was identified in a man aged 18 to 29 with Graves' hyperthyroidism. The chain employs TRBV20-1 and TRBJ1-2; D not certain. DNA for the CDR3: TGCAGTGCCCGGCCCCCACACGTATCGGGCTACACCTTC. Protein product: CSARPPHVSGYTF.